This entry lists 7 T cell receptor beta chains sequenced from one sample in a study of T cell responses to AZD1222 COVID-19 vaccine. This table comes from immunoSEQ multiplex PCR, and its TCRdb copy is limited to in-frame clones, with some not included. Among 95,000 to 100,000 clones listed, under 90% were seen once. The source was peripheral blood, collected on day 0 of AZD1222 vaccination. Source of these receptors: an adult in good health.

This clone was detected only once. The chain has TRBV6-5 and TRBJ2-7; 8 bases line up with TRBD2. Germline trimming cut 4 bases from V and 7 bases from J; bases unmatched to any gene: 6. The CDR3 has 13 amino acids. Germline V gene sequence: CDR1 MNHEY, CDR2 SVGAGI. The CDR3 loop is CASSSGTSEEQYF. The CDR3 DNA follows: TGTGCCAGCAGTTCCGGGACTAGTGAGGAGCAGTACTTC.

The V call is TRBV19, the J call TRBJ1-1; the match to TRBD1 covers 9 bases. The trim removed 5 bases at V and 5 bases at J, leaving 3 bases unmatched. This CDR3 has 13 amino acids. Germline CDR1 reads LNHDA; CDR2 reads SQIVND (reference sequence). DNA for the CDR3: TGTGCCAGTAGTTCGACAGGGGGGACTGAAGCTTTCTTT. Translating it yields CASSSTGGTEAFF.

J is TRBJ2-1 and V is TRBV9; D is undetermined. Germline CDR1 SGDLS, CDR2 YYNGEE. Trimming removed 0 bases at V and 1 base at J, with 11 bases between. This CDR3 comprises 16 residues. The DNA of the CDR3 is TGTGCCAGCAGCGTAGATCTGGTAAGATCCTACAATGAGCAGTTCTTC. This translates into CASSVDLVRSYNEQFF. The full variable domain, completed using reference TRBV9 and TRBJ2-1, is DSGVTQTPKHLITATGQRVTLRCSPRSGDLSVYWYQQSLDQGLQFLIQYYNGEERAKGNILERFSAQQFPDLHSELNLSSLELGDSALYFCASSVDLVRSYNEQFFGPGTRLTVL.

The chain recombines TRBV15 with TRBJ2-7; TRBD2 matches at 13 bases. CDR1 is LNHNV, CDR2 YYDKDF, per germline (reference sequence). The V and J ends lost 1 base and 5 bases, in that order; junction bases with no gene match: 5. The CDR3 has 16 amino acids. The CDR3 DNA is TGTGCCACCAGCAGAGGGACTAGCGGGAGACTGGACGAGCAGTACTTC. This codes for CATSRGTSGRLDEQYF.

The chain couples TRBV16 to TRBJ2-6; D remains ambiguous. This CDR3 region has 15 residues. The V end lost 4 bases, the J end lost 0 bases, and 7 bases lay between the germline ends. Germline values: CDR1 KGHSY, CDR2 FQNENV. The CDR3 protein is CASSPDSSGANVLTF. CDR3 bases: TGTGCCAGCAGCCCGGATAGCTCTGGGGCCAACGTCCTGACTTTC.

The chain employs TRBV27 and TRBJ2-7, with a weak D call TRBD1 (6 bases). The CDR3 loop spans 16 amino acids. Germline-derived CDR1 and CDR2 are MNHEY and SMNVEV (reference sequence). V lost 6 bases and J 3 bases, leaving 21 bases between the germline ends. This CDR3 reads CASRGAGAVTNYEQYF. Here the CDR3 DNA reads TGTGCCAGCAGGGGGGCAGGGGCTGTCACAAACTACGAGCAGTACTTC.

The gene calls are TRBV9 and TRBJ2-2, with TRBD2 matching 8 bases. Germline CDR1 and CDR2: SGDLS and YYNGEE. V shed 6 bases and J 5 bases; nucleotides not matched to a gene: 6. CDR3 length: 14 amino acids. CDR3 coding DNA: TGTGCCAGCACCCGGGGGGGCCGTACCGGGGAGCTGTTTTTT. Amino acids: CASTRGGRTGELFF.